This record looks at one TCR beta chain sequence and its context. This sample is part of a study of blood T cell repertoires in COVID-19. Across the whole study: The United States, Italy and Spain provided the acute and convalescent COVID-19 samples. In each case, the material was cDNA or gDNA derived from T cells, B-cell-depleted T cells, or PBMCs.

CDR3 length equals 13 residues. Germline CDR1 and CDR2: KGHSH and LQKENI. V was clipped by 5 bases and J by 2 bases, with 6 bases between them. Authors' methods: Using reference gene primer amplification, nucleated cell counts were estimated. Sequencing was performed with immunoSEQ multiplex PCR; in TCRdb, only in-frame clones are kept and a portion is missing. V, J and clone size were drawn from that table, and D and trimming were deduced from the DNA. The sample holds tens of thousands of clones, roughly four fifths seen once. The rearrangement joins TRBV18 to TRBJ2-2, with D tentatively TRBD1 (5 bases). The clonotype was recovered from an older woman with acute or convalescent COVID-19. Sequencing was done on a sample of peripheral blood. CDR3 sequence reads: CASSDSNTGELFF. CDR3 coding DNA: TGTGCCAGCTCAGACAGTAACACCGGGGAGCTGTTTTTT.